Following are 23 T cell receptor beta chains from one sample sequenced in a study of blood T cell repertoires in COVID-19. Only in-frame clones appear in the TCRdb table, and some are missing; sequencing was by immunoSEQ multiplex PCR. The data hold nearly 250,000 clones, with approximately 85% observed a single time. Sequences were obtained from PBMCs or T cells enriched from blood (not recorded which). The receptors were gathered from a woman aged 50 to 60 with acute COVID-19.

The rearrangement uses TRBV30 and TRBJ1-5; no clear D. The CDR3 contains 13 residues. With 2 bases removed from V and 7 bases from J, the gap between germline ends came to 12 bases. CDR1 and CDR2 (germline): GTSNPN, SVGIG (reference sequence). CDR3 sequence (DNA): TGTGCCTGGAGTCCCATCTCGGGGCAGCCCCAGCATTTT. This translates into CAWSPISGQPQHF.

This chain links TRBV6-5 with TRBJ1-1; D is undetermined. This CDR3 region has 13 residues. Germline CDR1 MNHEY, CDR2 SVGAGI. V was clipped by 7 bases and J by 0 bases, with 9 bases between them. CDR3: CASMGRLNTEAFF. CDR3 sequence (DNA): TGTGCCAGCATGGGCAGGCTGAACACTGAAGCTTTCTTT.

The V gene is TRBV21-1, the J gene TRBJ2-5; the D segment call TRBD2 is taken from the table without a DNA check. TRBV21-1 is designated a pseudogene. The length of the CDR3 is 13 residues. The CDR3 coding sequence is TGTGCCAGCAGCACCCGACTTGGGGAGACCCAGTACTTC. Residues: CASSTRLGETQYF.

This rearrangement joins TRBV18 to TRBJ1-2; 7 bases align to TRBD1. Germline CDR1 and CDR2: KGHSH and LQKENI. The V and J ends lost 3 bases and 2 bases, in that order; junction bases with no gene match: 3. This CDR3 is built from 14 residues. DNA for the CDR3: TGTGCCAGCTCACCTAAGACAGGGAACTATGGCTACACCTTC. It specifies CASSPKTGNYGYTF.

The CDR3 is CASSKVAGGTGELFF. The CDR3, as DNA: TGTGCCAGTAGTAAGGTAGCGGGGGGCACCGGGGAGCTGTTTTTT. The rearrangement joins TRBV19 to TRBJ2-2; 10 bases match TRBD2. The V gene's germline CDR1 is LNHDA and CDR2 SQIVND (reference sequence). This CDR3 has 15 amino acids. V shed 4 bases and J 4 bases; nucleotides not matched to a gene: 3.

V and J are TRBV6-5 and TRBJ2-7, with a possible D match to TRBD2 (6 bases). Germline CDR1 reads MNHEY; CDR2 reads SVGAGI. V dropped 6 bases and J dropped 2 bases, with 14 bases sitting between them. This CDR3 is built from 14 residues. CDR3 region: CASSPGGLTYEQYF. Here the CDR3 DNA reads TGTGCCAGCAGCCCCGGAGGGTTGACCTACGAGCAGTACTTC.

This chain connects TRBV5-6 to TRBJ1-1; 9 bases are shared with TRBD1. The CDR3 runs 14 residues. The J segment lost 10 bases and the V segment lost 4 bases, leaving 11 bases of the junction unmatched. Per the germline V gene, CDR1 is SGHDT and CDR2 is YYEEEE. The CDR3 sequence is CASSQLTGGARAFF. CDR3 coding DNA: TGTGCCAGCAGCCAACTCACAGGGGGCGCGAGAGCTTTCTTT.

V is TRBV9 and J is TRBJ2-2; 7 bases line up with TRBD1. The J segment lost 4 bases and the V segment lost 7 bases, leaving 7 bases of the junction unmatched. CDR3 length equals 14 residues. From germline, CDR1 is SGDLS and CDR2 YYNGEE. The CDR3 DNA reads TGTGCCAGCCAGGGGGTAAGCGGCACCGGGGAGCTGTTTTTT. Translation gives CASQGVSGTGELFF.

This clone was seen a few times. The rearrangement joins TRBV4-1 to TRBJ2-7; tentatively, D is TRBD2 (7 bases). CDR1 is MGHRA, CDR2 YSYEKL, per germline. The CDR3 sequence is 14 residues long. The V and J ends lost 4 bases and 3 bases respectively, with 13 bases between them. CDR3 nucleotides: TGCGCCAGCAGCCGGGGCGGGGGCAACTACGAGCAGTACTTC. Translating it yields CASSRGGGNYEQYF.

J is TRBJ2-7 and V is TRBV23-1; no reliable D call. TRBV23-1 is designated an ORF whose function remains uncertain. This CDR3 has 16 residues. V dropped 6 bases and J dropped 3 bases, with 21 bases sitting between them. CDR3 protein: CASSPPVRHKRYEQYF. The DNA for the CDR3 is TGCGCCAGCAGCCCTCCCGTGAGACATAAACGCTACGAGCAGTACTTC.

This rearrangement joins TRBV15 to TRBJ2-1; 9 bases are a match to TRBD2. Trimming at V came to 7 bases and at J to 6 bases, leaving 7 bases not matched to a gene. In germline, CDR1 is LNHNV, CDR2 YYDKDF (reference sequence). This CDR3 contains 14 residues. The CDR3 DNA follows: TGTGCCACCACCCAGCGGGGGGACTTCAATGAGCAGTTCTTC. Translated, it gives CATTQRGDFNEQFF.

This chain connects TRBV7-3 to TRBJ2-2; 9 bases align to TRBD2. V was pared by 1 base and J by 2 bases, with 11 bases of the junction left unmatched. The CDR3 has 19 residues. The germline gives CDR1 SGHTA, CDR2 FQGTGA. CDR3 sequence: CASSLKVPSGDLNTGELFF. DNA for the CDR3: TGTGCCAGCAGCTTAAAAGTTCCTAGCGGGGACCTTAACACCGGGGAGCTGTTTTTT.

V usage is TRBV6-5 and J usage is TRBJ1-1, with D uncertain. Trimming cost V 4 bases and J 9 bases, with 18 bases left between them. The CDR3 totals 14 residues. Germline V gene data show CDR1 as MNHEY and CDR2 as SVGAGI. The CDR3 here is CASSSRSLSPKAFF. CDR3 DNA: TGTGCCAGCAGTTCCCGGAGCCTCTCCCCTAAAGCTTTCTTT.

The rearrangement links TRBV7-2 to TRBJ1-5; D unresolved. The CDR3 spans 15 residues. Per germline, CDR1 SGHTA and CDR2 FQGNSA. V was pared by 1 base and J by 4 bases, with 11 bases between. For the CDR3, the DNA is TGTGCCAGCAGCTTAGGATCAGGTAATAATCAGCCCCAGCATTTT. Protein: CASSLGSGNNQPQHF.

The J gene is TRBJ1-3, the V gene TRBV10-3; TRBD1 might be the D (6 bases). V gave up 5 bases and J gave up 6 bases, with 14 bases separating them. Per germline, CDR1 ENHRY and CDR2 SYGVKD. The CDR3 has 14 amino acids. The CDR3: CAISPGTNSNTIYF. The DNA for the CDR3 is TGTGCCATCAGTCCCGGGACAAACTCAAACACCATATATTTT.

This rearrangement joins TRBV7-9 to TRBJ1-2, with TRBD1 matching 8 bases. V shed 1 base, J shed 3 bases, and the junction held 4 bases outside the gene matches. CDR1 is SEHNR, CDR2 FQNEAQ, per germline (reference sequence). The CDR3 is 15 residues long. The CDR3 sequence is CASSLGPGGYYGYTF. The CDR3 coding sequence is TGTGCCAGCAGCTTAGGTCCAGGGGGCTACTATGGCTACACCTTC.

The chain joins TRBV10-3 to TRBJ1-6; 10 bases are a match to TRBD1. The CDR3 is 16 amino acids. Germline V gives CDR1 ENHRY, CDR2 SYGVKD. The V and J ends lost 4 bases and 1 base, in that order; junction bases with no gene match: 1. The CDR3 nucleotides are TGTGCCATCAGTGTGGGACAGGGGTCCTATAATTCACCCCTCCACTTT. Its protein is CAISVGQGSYNSPLHF.

This rearrangement joins TRBV2 to TRBJ2-7; D remains ambiguous. V lost 6 bases to trimming and J lost 4 bases, with 10 bases between them. From germline, CDR1 is SNHLY and CDR2 FYNNEI. This CDR3 has 12 residues. The CDR3 bases are TGTGCCAGCAGCCATCAGATTTACGAGCAGTACTTC. Translated, it gives CASSHQIYEQYF.

This clone has a handful of counts. The same CDR3 can be traced to other DNA sequences in this sample. The genes are TRBV19 and TRBJ2-3; 7 nucleotides match TRBD2. In germline, CDR1 is LNHDA, CDR2 SQIVND (reference sequence). V lost 3 bases, J lost 0 bases, and 3 bases stayed unmatched. The CDR3 length is 15 residues. CDR3 sequence (DNA): TGTGCCAGTAGTATGGCTAGCGGAAGCACAGATACGCAGTATTTT. Translated, it gives CASSMASGSTDTQYF.

The genes are TRBV27 and TRBJ2-2; no reliable D call. The CDR3 sequence is 16 residues long. Germline CDR1 and CDR2: MNHEY and SMNVEV (reference sequence). The V end was cut by 6 bases, the J end by 4 bases, with 18 bases between. The DNA for the CDR3 is TGTGCCAGCAGCCTCGAGCCCGATCTAGGCACCGGGGAGCTGTTTTTT. It specifies CASSLEPDLGTGELFF.

This clone was seen a few times. The genes are TRBV10-3 and TRBJ1-2; D is possibly TRBD1 (5 bases). Germline assignment: CDR1 ENHRY and CDR2 SYGVKD. V dropped 7 bases and J dropped 2 bases, with 11 bases sitting between them. This CDR3 comprises 13 residues. CDR3 protein: CAIKGEGNYGYTF. Here the CDR3 DNA reads TGTGCCATCAAAGGGGAGGGAAACTATGGCTACACCTTC.

The genes are TRBV30 and TRBJ2-3; D is ambiguous. The CDR3 is made up of 14 amino acids. Trimming left V 1 base short and J 1 base short, with 9 bases between. The V gene's germline CDR1 is GTSNPN and CDR2 SVGIG (reference sequence). The CDR3 coding sequence is TGTGCCTGGAGTGCTGGGCAGGGCACAGATACGCAGTATTTT. Encoded protein: CAWSAGQGTDTQYF. The whole variable domain, filled in from reference TRBV30 and TRBJ2-3, reads SQTIHQWPATLVQPVGSPLSLECTVEGTSNPNLYWYRQAAGRGLQLLFYSVGIGQISSEVPQNLSASRPQDRQFILSSKKLLLSDSGFYLCAWSAGQGTDTQYFGPGTRLTVL.

The CDR3 here is CASRRGQVNTEAFF. CDR3 in DNA: TGTGCCAGCAGGCGAGGACAGGTGAACACTGAAGCTTTCTTT. This chain links TRBV6-5 with TRBJ1-1; 7 bases agree with TRBD1. The ends lost 6 bases at V and 0 bases at J; junction bases unmatched: 4. The CDR3 spans 14 residues. Germline loops: CDR1 MNHEY, CDR2 SVGAGI.